This is a list of T cell receptor beta chains from one sample in a study of cytomegalovirus exposure and HLA in healthy donors. The assay was immunoSEQ multiplex PCR, and TCRdb's table has in-frame clones only and misses some. Here the sample spans about 120,000 clones, roughly 10% being singletons. The material sequenced was PBMCs. These receptors originate from a woman between 18 and 29 years old in good health and CMV-seropositive. Each CDR3 is given with its conserved first and last residue.

J gene	V gene	CDR3 protein
TRBJ2-3	TRBV2	CASSVSGQGGTDTQYF
TRBJ2-7	TRBV11-1	CASSSTAGHEQYF
TRBJ1-1	TRBV29-1	CSVITQNTEAFF
TRBJ2-7	TRBV5-4	CASSWDSFPGYEQYF
TRBJ1-1	TRBV18	CASSPTATVNTEAFF
TRBJ1-4	TRBV30	CAWTRGLNEKLFF
TRBJ1-3	TRBV14	CASSQDLGNTIYF
TRBJ1-2	TRBV30	CASDLTGNYGYTF
TRBJ1-1	TRBV2	CASRPQGAVTEAFF
TRBJ2-1	TRBV6-6	CASRDSGNSYNEQFF
TRBJ2-5	TRBV7-6	CASSFMASGTETQYF
TRBJ2-3	TRBV29-1	CSVVDGATTHTQYF
TRBJ2-1	TRBV5-4	CASTPGLAGAGEQFF
TRBJ2-2	TRBV5-1	CASSSGLAGMELFF
TRBJ1-2	TRBV5-6	CASSLATGGYTF
TRBJ1-1	TRBV9	CASSVGPTGVGAEAFF
TRBJ1-2	TRBV20-1	CSARDRDGYTF
TRBJ1-1	TRBV10-3	CAIRGIMNTEAFF
TRBJ1-4	TRBV27	CASSIRGANEKLFF
TRBJ2-2	TRBV5-1	CASLAGVNTGELFF
TRBJ1-2	TRBV6-5	CASSYSRDILSYTF
TRBJ2-5	TRBV29-1	CSGGGGETQYF
TRBJ1-2	TRBV30	CAWSRVPVGGGYTF
TRBJ2-1	TRBV30	CAWSGIGLTGLDHEQFF
TRBJ2-4	TRBV28	CASSLAAGGWGAKNIQYF
TRBJ2-5	TRBV5-1	CASSPGGWRETQYF
TRBJ1-3	TRBV28	CASSLWTGDVENTIYF
TRBJ2-5	TRBV11-3	CASNWGVGETQYF
TRBJ1-5	TRBV5-1	CASSPGQGAGNQPQHF
TRBJ2-1	TRBV10-3	CASAGAGGYNEQFF
TRBJ2-5	TRBV6-1	CASSEAELQETQYF
TRBJ1-4	TRBV19	CASRGGQLGNEKLFF
TRBJ2-3	TRBV7-7	CASSPRGDTQYF
TRBJ2-5	TRBV2	CASSENRQGTQYF
TRBJ2-1	TRBV28	CAVLGTGGVYEQFF